Listed below are T cell receptor beta chains from one sample, sequenced in a study of blood T cell repertoires in COVID-19. Assay: immunoSEQ multiplex PCR; the TCRdb copy retains only in-frame clones and omits some. The table records about 380,000 clones, 70% to 85% of them present only once. Sequenced sample: peripheral blood. The receptors shown here come from a human donor with acute or convalescent COVID-19. The donor label of this sample is uncertain. The CDR3 runs from the conserved cysteine through the conserved F or W.

length | J | V | CDR3
15 | TRBJ1-1 | TRBV18 | CASSPPGAGNTEAFF
18 | TRBJ2-5 | TRBV7-2 | CASSPHPTSGRRRETQYF
19 | TRBJ2-2 | TRBV6-4 | CASSESQGEPRRNTGELFF
14 | TRBJ2-1 | TRBV3-1/TRBV3-2 | CASSLRTSRNEQFF
14 | TRBJ1-2 | TRBV28 | CASSTPPANYGYTF
16 | TRBJ1-2 | TRBV4-2 | CASSTHQGATDYGYTF
16 | TRBJ2-3 | TRBV7-9 | CASSLGASGQTDTQYF
13 | TRBJ1-1 | TRBV29-1 | CSVDEGAYTEAFF
15 | TRBJ1-2 | TRBV19 | CASKGLGQEIYGYTF
15 | TRBJ2-5 | TRBV3-1/TRBV3-2 | CASSHLTRLAETQYF
14 | TRBJ1-1 | TRBV6-5 | CASNTQGGIGEAFF
16 | TRBJ1-2 | TRBV6-6 | CASSYGPLINGYGYTF
13 | TRBJ1-5 | TRBV18 | CASSPGLDQPQHF
15 | TRBJ2-1 | TRBV6-5 | CASSRDRVNYNEQFF
14 | TRBJ2-1 | TRBV3-1/TRBV3-2 | CASSQEGRYNEQFF
16 | TRBJ2-3 | TRBV10-3 | CAINSPRDRGQDTQYF
13 | TRBJ1-1 | TRBV6-1 | CASSELRRTEAFF
17 | TRBJ1-5 | TRBV28 | CASSLYPPRHPQGYKHF
15 | TRBJ1-1 | TRBV5-1 | CASSLSLGGGTEAFF
15 | TRBJ2-2 | TRBV28 | CASSFGRGGTGELFF
15 | TRBJ2-3 | TRBV5-6 | CASILRAGRWDTQYF
16 | TRBJ2-1 | TRBV24-1 | CATSDLSETSPHEQFF
15 | TRBJ2-7 | TRBV28 | CASRTAGGFNYEQYF
17 | TRBJ2-3 | TRBV7-9 | CASSLASGGRTTDTQYF
15 | TRBJ2-6 | TRBV27 | CASSPWGGGANVLTF
13 | TRBJ1-2 | TRBV5-1 | CASSSAGVGSYTF
13 | TRBJ2-1 | TRBV6-4 | CASSVAGTSEQFF
15 | TRBJ1-4 | TRBV27 | CASRSQGASNEKLFF
13 | TRBJ1-1 | TRBV5-1 | CASSDRLSTEAFF
16 | TRBJ1-1 | TRBV4-1 | CASSQGSSRGNTEAFF
13 | TRBJ2-1 | TRBV12-3/TRBV12-4 | CASSGPLGREQFF
12 | TRBJ1-1 | TRBV30 | CAWSSVLPEAFF
12 | TRBJ1-2 | TRBV29-1 | CSVGQGAGGYTF
12 | TRBJ2-1 | TRBV6-5 | CASSMSGYEQFF
15 | TRBJ2-4 | TRBV7-9 | CASSGGDRAKNIQYF
14 | TRBJ2-7 | TRBV28 | CASSLGGRVYEQYF
13 | TRBJ1-5 | TRBV19 | CASRTQGNQPQHF
14 | TRBJ1-2 | TRBV29-1 | CSVDKQGSADGYTF
14 | TRBJ2-1 | TRBV19 | CASSIGGLDPEQFF
14 | TRBJ1-4 | TRBV14 | CASSPGQINEKLFF
13 | TRBJ1-2 | TRBV5-1 | CASSPGGNYGYTF
13 | TRBJ2-7 | TRBV6-5 | CASRWTGSYEQYF
16 | TRBJ1-4 | TRBV6-6 | CASSRNRGQDNEKLFF
15 | TRBJ2-7 | TRBV5-8 | CASRETGGWSYEQYF